These T cell receptor beta chains were read from a single sample in a study of metastatic and nonmetastatic thyroid tumors. With MiXCR, TCRdb called clones anew from the PCR reads. The sample lists around 20,000 clones; around a third were seen once. Sample: blood. The receptors stem from a female donor with papillary thyroid cancer or a benign thyroid nodule (not recorded which). Some clones in this sample may be carry-over from other donors' samples. The CDR3 runs from the conserved cysteine through the conserved F or W. D genes are given only for firm matches. Expanded clones get a size class; other rows say once, few or many, or leave the size out.

>TRBJ2-3|TRBV18|once|.
TGTGCCAGCTCCCCGAAGGGGGAATCCACAGATACGCAGTATTTT
CASSPKGESTDTQYF
>TRBJ1-5|TRBV7-3|many|TRBD1
TGTGCCAGCAGCTCAGGAAGACCGACAGGGGGCGACGGTCAGCCCCAGCATTTT
CASSSGRPTGGDGQPQHF
>TRBJ2-1|TRBV25-1|.|TRBD2
TGTGCCAGCAGTCCGAGGTTGGGACTAGCGGGGCAGGGCTCCTACAATGAGCAGTTCTTC
CASSPRLGLAGQGSYNEQFF
>TRBJ2-1|TRBV5-1|.|.
TGCGCCAGCAGCTTGGGGAGCAATGAGCAGTTCTTC
CASSLGSNEQFF
>TRBJ2-1|TRBV18|many|.
TGTGCCAGCTCACCACCCGGCGGTGAGCAGTTCTTC
CASSPPGGEQFF
>TRBJ2-2|TRBV19|many|.
TGTGCCAGTAGTACCAGAATACACACCGGGGAGCTGTTTTTT
CASSTRIHTGELFF
>TRBJ1-4|TRBV28|.|.
TGTGCCAGCAGTTATAGGATCCCAACTAATGAAAAACTGTTTTTT
CASSYRIPTNEKLFF
>TRBJ2-2|TRBV2|.|TRBD2
TGTGCCAGCAGTTTTAGCGGGAGGGCCACCGGGGAGCTGTTTTTT
CASSFSGRATGELFF
>TRBJ2-3|TRBV2|many|TRBD2
TGTGCCAGCGTAGCGGGGGCCGGCACAGATACGCAGTATTTT
CASVAGAGTDTQYF
>TRBJ1-1|TRBV20-1|many|.
TGCAGTGCTAGCGCGGCTCACACTGAAGCTTTCTTT
CSASAAHTEAFF
>TRBJ2-7|TRBV6-2/TRBV6-3|few|.
TGTGCCAGCAAGGAGGGGGAGCCTTCGGGCGAGCAGTACTTC
CASKEGEPSGEQYF
>TRBJ2-3|TRBV20-1|medium-sized|TRBD2
TGCAGTGCTCCCGGGACTAGTACAGATACGCAGTATTTT
CSAPGTSTDTQYF
>TRBJ1-2|TRBV29-1|.|.
TGCAGCGTTGAGACCCTCTATATCTATGGCTACACCTTC
CSVETLYIYGYTF
>TRBJ1-1|TRBV28|many|.
TGTGCCAGCAGTTTACAGGTGAACACTGAAGCTTTCTTT
CASSLQVNTEAFF
>TRBJ1-1|TRBV6-4|many|TRBD1
TGTGCCAGGGACTCGACAGGGTTTGAAGCTTTCTTT
CARDSTGFEAFF
>TRBJ1-3|TRBV6-1|few|.
TGTGCCAGCCAAGGCCCTGGAAACACCATATATTTT
CASQGPGNTIYF
>TRBJ2-1|TRBV6-1|.|TRBD1
TGTGCCACCAGCACCGGGACAGGGAGTCACCAGTTCTTC
CATSTGTGSHQFF